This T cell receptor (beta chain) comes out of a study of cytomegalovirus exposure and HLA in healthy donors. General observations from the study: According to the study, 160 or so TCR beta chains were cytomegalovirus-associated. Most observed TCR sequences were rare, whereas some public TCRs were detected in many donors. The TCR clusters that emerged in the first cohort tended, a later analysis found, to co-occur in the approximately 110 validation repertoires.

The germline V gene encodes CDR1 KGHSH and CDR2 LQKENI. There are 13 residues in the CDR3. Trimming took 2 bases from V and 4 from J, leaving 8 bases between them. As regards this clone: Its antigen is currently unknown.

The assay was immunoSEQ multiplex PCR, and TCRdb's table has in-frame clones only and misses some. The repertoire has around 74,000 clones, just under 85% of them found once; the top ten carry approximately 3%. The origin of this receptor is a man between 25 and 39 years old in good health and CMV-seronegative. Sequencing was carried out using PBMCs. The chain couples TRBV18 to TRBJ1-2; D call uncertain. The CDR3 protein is CASSPGELYGYTF. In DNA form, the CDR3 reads TGTGCCAGCTCACCAGGGGAGCTCTATGGCTACACCTTC.